This T cell receptor (beta chain) was profiled in a study of a mutant IDH1 vaccine in newly diagnosed glioma. The CDR3 has 17 amino acids. V was pared by 0 bases and J by 0 bases, with 13 bases between. CDR1 is SGHRS and CDR2 is YFSETQ in the germline V gene. The repertoire was sequenced with immunoSEQ multiplex PCR; TCRdb's copy has only in-frame clones and lacks some. The sample has about 50,000 clones, around 75% seen once. The time point is: week 47, end of study. Each dose delivered 300 ug of mutant IDH1 20-mer peptide subcutaneously with imiquimod. This clone was recorded only once. Antigen: not known.

The starting material was PBMCs, obtained from a glioma patient whose treatment included an IDH1 peptide vaccine. The clonotype comes from a man in his fifties with glioma. The genes are TRBV5-1 and TRBJ2-1; D not certain. CDR3 residues: CASSLALSLSSYNEQFF. CDR3 coding DNA: TGCGCCAGCAGCTTGGCACTGAGTCTCAGCTCCTACAATGAGCAGTTCTTC.